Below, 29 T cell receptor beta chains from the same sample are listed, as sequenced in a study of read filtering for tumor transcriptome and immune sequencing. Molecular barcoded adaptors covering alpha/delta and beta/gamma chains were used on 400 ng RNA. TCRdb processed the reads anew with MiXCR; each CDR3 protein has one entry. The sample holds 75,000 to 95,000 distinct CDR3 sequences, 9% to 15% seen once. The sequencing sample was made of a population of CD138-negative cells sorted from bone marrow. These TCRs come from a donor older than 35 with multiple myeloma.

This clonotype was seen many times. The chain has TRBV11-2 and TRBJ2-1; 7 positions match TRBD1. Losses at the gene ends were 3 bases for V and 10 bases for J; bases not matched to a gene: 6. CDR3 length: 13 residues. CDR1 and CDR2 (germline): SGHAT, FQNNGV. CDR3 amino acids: CASSFDRVREQFF. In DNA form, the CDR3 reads TGTGCCAGCAGCTTTGACAGGGTCCGAGAGCAGTTCTTC.

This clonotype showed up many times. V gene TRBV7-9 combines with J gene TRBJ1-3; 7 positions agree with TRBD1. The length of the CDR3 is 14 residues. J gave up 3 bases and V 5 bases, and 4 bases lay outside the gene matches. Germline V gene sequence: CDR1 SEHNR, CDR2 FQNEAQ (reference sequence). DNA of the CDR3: TGTGCCAGCAGCACAGACAGGGATGGAAACACCATATATTTT. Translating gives CASSTDRDGNTIYF.

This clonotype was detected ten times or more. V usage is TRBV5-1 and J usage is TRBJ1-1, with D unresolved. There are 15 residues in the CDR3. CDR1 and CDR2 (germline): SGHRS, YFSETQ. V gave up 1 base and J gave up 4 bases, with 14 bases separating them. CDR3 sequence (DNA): TGCGCCAGCAGCTTGTCCGGGAACATTATCACTGAAGCTTTCTTT. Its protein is CASSLSGNIITEAFF.

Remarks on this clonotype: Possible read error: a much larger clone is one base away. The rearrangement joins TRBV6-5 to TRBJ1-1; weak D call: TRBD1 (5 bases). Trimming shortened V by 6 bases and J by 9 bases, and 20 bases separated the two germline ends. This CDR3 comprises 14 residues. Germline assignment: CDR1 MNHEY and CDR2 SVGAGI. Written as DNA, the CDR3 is TGTGCCAGCAGAACCGACAGCGCTCGACCAAAAGCTTTCTTT. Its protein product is CASRTDSARPKAFF.

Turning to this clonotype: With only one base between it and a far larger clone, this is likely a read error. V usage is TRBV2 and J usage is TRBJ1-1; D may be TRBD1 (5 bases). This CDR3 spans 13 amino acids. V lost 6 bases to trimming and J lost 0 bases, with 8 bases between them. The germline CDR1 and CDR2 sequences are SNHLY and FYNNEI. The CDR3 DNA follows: TGTGCCAGCAGCTTACAGGTGAACACTGAAGCTTTCTTT. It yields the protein CASSLQVNTEAFF.

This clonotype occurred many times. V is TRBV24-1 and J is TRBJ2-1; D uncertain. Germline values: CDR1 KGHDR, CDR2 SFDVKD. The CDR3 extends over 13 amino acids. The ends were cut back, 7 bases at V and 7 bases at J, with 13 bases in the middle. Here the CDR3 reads CATSPWLGNEQFF. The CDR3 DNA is TGTGCCACCAGCCCCTGGTTGGGGAATGAGCAGTTCTTC.

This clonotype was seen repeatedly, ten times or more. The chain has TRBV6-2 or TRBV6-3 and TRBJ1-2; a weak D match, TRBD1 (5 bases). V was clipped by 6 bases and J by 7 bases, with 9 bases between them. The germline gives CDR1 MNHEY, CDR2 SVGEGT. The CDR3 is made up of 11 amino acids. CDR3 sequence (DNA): TGTGCCAGCAGCCAGGGACTTGGCTACACCTTC. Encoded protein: CASSQGLGYTF.

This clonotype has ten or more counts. The CDR3 sequence: CASSLYGGPTEAFF. The DNA of the CDR3 is TGCGCCAGCAGCTTGTACGGGGGACCCACTGAAGCTTTCTTT. This chain connects TRBV5-1 to TRBJ1-1; D is perhaps TRBD1 (5 bases). Trimming cost V 1 base and J 4 bases, with 11 bases left between them. CDR1 SGHRS and CDR2 YFSETQ come from the germline V gene. The CDR3 is made up of 14 amino acids.

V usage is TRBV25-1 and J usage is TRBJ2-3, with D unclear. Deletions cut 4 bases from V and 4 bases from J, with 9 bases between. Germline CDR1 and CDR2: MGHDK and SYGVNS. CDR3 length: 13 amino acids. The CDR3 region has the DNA TGTGCCAGCAGTGTGGGCACCGCAGATACGCAGTATTTT. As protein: CASSVGTADTQYF. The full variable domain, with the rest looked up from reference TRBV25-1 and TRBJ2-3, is EADIYQTPRYLVIGTGKKITLECSQTMGHDKMYWYQQDPGMELHLIHYSYGVNSTEKGDLSSESTVSRIRTEHFPLTLESARPSHTSQYLCASSVGTADTQYFGPGTRLTVL.

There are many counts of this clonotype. The CDR3 DNA sequence: TGCGCCAGCAGCTTAAGCCAAAACACCGGGGAGCTGTTTTTT. Translating gives CASSLSQNTGELFF. The chain couples TRBV5-1 to TRBJ2-2; D ambiguous. In germline, CDR1 is SGHRS, CDR2 YFSETQ. V lost 2 bases and J 2 bases, leaving 7 bases between the germline ends. The CDR3 is made up of 14 amino acids.

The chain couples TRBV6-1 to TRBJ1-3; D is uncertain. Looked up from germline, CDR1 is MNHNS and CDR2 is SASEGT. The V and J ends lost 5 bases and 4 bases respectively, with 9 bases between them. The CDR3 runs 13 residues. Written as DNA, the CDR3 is TGTGCCAGCAGTTCCCCAGCCGGAAACACCATATATTTT. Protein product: CASSSPAGNTIYF.

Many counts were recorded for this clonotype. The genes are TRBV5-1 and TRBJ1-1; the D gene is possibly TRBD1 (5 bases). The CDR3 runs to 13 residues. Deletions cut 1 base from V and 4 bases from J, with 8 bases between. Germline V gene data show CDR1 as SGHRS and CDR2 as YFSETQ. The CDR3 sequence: CASSLMGGTEAFF. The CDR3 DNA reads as TGCGCCAGCAGCTTGATGGGGGGCACTGAAGCTTTCTTT.

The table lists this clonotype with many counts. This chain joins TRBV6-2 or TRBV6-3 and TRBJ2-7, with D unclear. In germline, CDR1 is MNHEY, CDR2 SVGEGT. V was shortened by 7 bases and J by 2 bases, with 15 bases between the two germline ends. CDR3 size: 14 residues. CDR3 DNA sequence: TGTGCCAGCACCACCGTCAATGGGGCCTACGAGCAGTACTTC. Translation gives CASTTVNGAYEQYF.

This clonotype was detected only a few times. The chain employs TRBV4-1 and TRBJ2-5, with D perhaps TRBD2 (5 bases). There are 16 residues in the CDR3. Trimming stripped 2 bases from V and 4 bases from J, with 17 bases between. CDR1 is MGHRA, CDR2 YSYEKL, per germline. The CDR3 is CASSQIERSAAETQYF. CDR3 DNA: TGCGCCAGCAGCCAAATCGAGCGGTCCGCGGCAGAGACCCAGTACTTC.

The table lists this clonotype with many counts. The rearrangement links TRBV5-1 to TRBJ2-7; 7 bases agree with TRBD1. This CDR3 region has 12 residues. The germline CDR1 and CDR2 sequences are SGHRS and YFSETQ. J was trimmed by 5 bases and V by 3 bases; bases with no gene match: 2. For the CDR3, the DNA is TGCGCCAGCAGCTCACAGGGGAACGAGCAGTACTTC. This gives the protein CASSSQGNEQYF.

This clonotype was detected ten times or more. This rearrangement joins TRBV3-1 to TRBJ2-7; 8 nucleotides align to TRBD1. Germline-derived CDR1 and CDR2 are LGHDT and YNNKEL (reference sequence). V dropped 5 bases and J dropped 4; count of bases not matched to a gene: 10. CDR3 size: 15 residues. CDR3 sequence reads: CASSLGRTGSYEQYF. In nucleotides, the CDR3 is TGTGCCAGCAGCTTAGGGAGGACAGGGTCATACGAGCAGTACTTC.

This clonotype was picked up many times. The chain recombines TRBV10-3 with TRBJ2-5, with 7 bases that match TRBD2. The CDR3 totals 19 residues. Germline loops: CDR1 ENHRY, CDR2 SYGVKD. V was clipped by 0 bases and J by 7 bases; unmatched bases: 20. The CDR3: CAISESKAAGALAEGTQYF. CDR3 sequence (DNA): TGTGCCATCAGTGAGTCGAAGGCTGCGGGAGCCCTTGCCGAAGGGACCCAGTACTTC.

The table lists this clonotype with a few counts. CDR3 DNA: TGCGCCAGCAGCTTCGAGGGAGGGAACACCGGGGAGCTGTTTTTT. It codes for CASSFEGGNTGELFF. V gene TRBV5-1 combines with J gene TRBJ2-2; maybe TRBD2 (6 bases). Between the trimmed V and J ends, which lost 2 bases and 1 base, there was a span of 9 bases. CDR1 and CDR2 (germline): SGHRS, YFSETQ. This CDR3 is built from 15 residues.

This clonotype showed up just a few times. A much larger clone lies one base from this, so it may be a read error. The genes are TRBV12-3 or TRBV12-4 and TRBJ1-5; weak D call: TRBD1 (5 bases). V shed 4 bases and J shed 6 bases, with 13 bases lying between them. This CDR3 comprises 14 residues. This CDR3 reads CASSSGTVGQPQHF. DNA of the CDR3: TGTGCCAGCAGTTCGGGGACCGTCGGTCAGCCCCAGCATTTT.

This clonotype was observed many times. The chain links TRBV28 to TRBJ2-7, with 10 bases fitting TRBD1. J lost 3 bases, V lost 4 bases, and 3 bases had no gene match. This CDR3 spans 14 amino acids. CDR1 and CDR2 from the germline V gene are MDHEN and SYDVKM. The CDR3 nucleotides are TGTGCCAGCAGTTCGGGACAGGGGCTCTACGAGCAGTACTTC. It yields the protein CASSSGQGLYEQYF.

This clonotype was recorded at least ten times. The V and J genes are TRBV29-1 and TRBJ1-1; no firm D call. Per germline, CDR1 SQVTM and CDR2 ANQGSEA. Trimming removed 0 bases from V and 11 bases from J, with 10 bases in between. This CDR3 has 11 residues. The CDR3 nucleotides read TGCAGCGTTGAAGATCCCAAGGGCGCTTTCTTT. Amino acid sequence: CSVEDPKGAFF.

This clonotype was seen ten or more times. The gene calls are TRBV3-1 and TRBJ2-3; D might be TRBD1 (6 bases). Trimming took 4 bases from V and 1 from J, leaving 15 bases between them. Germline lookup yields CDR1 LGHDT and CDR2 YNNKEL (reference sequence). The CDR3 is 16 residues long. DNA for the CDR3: TGTGCCAGCAGCCCCATTCGGGCAGGGGGCACAGATACGCAGTATTTT. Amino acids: CASSPIRAGGTDTQYF.

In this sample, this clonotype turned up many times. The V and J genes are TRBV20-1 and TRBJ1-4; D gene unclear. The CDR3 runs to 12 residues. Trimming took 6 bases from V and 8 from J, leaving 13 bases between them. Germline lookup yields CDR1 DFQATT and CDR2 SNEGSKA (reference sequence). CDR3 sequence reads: CSANAEGEKLFF. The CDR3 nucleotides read TGCAGTGCGAACGCGGAAGGGGAAAAACTGTTTTTT.

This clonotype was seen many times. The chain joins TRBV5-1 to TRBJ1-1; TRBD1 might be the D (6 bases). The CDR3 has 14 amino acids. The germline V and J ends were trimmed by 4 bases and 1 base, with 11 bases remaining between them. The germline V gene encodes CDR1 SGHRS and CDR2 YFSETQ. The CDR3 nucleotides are TGCGCCAGCAGCATCCAGGGGAGGAACACTGAAGCTTTCTTT. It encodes CASSIQGRNTEAFF.

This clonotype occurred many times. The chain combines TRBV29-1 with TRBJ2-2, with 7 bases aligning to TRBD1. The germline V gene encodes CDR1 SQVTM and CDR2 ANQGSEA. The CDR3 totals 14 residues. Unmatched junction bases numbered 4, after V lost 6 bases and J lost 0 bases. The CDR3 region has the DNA TGCAGCGTGAGGGGGCCTTCGAACACCGGGGAGCTGTTTTTT. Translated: CSVRGPSNTGELFF.

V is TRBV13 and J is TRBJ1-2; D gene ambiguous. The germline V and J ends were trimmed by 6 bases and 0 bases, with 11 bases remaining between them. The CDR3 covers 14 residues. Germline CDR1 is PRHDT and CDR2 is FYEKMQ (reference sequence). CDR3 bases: TGTGCCAGCAGTCCGGGTCTAACTAACTATGGCTACACCTTC. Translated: CASSPGLTNYGYTF.

The CDR3 DNA reads as TGTGCCAGCAAACCCGGGACTAGCGGGAGTTTGTCAGATACGCAGTATTTT. Translating gives CASKPGTSGSLSDTQYF. V usage is TRBV5-4 and J usage is TRBJ2-3; 14 bases map to TRBD2. This CDR3 region has 17 residues. Germline V gene sequence: CDR1 SGHNT, CDR2 YYREEE (reference sequence). V shed 6 bases, J shed 4 bases, and the junction held 10 bases outside the gene matches. The full variable domain, in which reference TRBV5-4 and TRBJ2-3 provide the parts outside the CDR3, is ETGVTQSPTHLIKTRGQQVTLRCSSQSGHNTVSWYQQALGQGPQFIFQYYREEENGRGNFPPRFSGLQFPNYSSELNVNALELDDSALYLCASKPGTSGSLSDTQYFGPGTRLTVL.

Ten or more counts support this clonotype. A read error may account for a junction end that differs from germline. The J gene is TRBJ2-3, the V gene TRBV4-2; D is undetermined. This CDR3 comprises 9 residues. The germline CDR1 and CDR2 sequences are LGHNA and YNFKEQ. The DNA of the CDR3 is TGTGCCAGCAGCCAAGCAGGCGTTTTT. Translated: CASSQAGVF.

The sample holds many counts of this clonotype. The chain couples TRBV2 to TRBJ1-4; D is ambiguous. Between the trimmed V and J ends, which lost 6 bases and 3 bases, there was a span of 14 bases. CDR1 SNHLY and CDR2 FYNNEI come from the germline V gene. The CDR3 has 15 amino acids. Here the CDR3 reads CASSDTGFSNEKLFF. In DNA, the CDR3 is TGTGCCAGCAGCGACACCGGGTTCTCTAATGAAAAACTGTTTTTT. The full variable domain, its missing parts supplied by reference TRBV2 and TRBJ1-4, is EPEVTQTPSHQVTQMGQEVILRCVPISNHLYFYWYRQILGQKVEFLVSFYNNEISEKSEIFDDQFSVERPDGSNFTLKIRSTKLEDSAMYFCASSDTGFSNEKLFFGSGTQLSVL.